These 19 T cell receptor beta chains were all obtained from the same sample, sequenced in a study of blood T cell repertoires in COVID-19. Profiling relied on immunoSEQ multiplex PCR, and the TCRdb table lists in-frame clones only, not all of them. Found here are roughly 76,000 clones, around 93% of them singletons; the top ten hold around 4.5%. Sequencing used peripheral blood. These receptors were collected from a woman between 55 and 75 years old with active COVID-19.

The chain combines TRBV7-2 with TRBJ2-7; 11 bases fit TRBD2. The length of the CDR3 is 15 residues. Germline CDR1 reads SGHTA; CDR2 reads FQGNSA. V lost 5 bases and J lost 2; bases outside the gene matches: 5. CDR3 loop: CASSPGLAATYEQYF. CDR3 nucleotides: TGTGCCAGCAGCCCGGGACTAGCGGCTACCTACGAGCAGTACTTC. The whole variable domain, remainder taken from reference TRBV7-2 and TRBJ2-7, is GAGVSQSPSNKVTEKGKDVELRCDPISGHTALYWYRQSLGQGLEFLIYFQGNSAPDKSGLPSDRFSAERTGGSVSTLTIQRTQQEDSAVYLCASSPGLAATYEQYFGPGTRLTVT.

The chain uses TRBV24-1 and TRBJ2-1; TRBD1 matches 9 bases. This CDR3 is built from 16 residues. V lost 3 bases and J lost 7; bases outside the gene matches: 9. From germline, CDR1 is KGHDR and CDR2 SFDVKD. CDR3 protein: CATSDESGTGINEQFF. The CDR3 DNA sequence: TGTGCCACCAGTGATGAATCCGGGACAGGGATTAATGAGCAGTTCTTC.

The chain employs TRBV7-2 and TRBJ2-3; TRBD2 agrees at 10 bases. After removal of 5 bases from V and 2 bases from J, the junction contained 7 bases not matched to a gene. CDR3 length: 16 amino acids. From germline, CDR1 is SGHTA and CDR2 FQGNSA. CDR3 amino acids: CASSVVGTSVTDTQYF. CDR3 bases: TGTGCCAGCAGCGTAGTAGGGACTAGCGTCACAGATACGCAGTATTTT.

There are a few counts of this clone. The V gene is TRBV18, the J gene TRBJ1-1; 7 nucleotides match TRBD1. CDR1 is KGHSH and CDR2 is LQKENI in the germline V gene. V shed 5 bases and J 5 bases; nucleotides not matched to a gene: 5. The CDR3 extends over 13 amino acids. The CDR3 here is CASSETGVTEAFF. CDR3 nucleotide sequence: TGTGCCAGCTCAGAAACAGGGGTGACTGAAGCTTTCTTT.

CDR3 coding DNA: TGTGCCAGCAGCTTAGACCCTAGCTCCTACAATGAGCAGTTCTTC. Translated, it gives CASSLDPSSYNEQFF. The rearrangement links TRBV7-2 to TRBJ2-1; D uncertain. Trimming removed 1 base at V and 0 bases at J, with 7 bases between. The CDR3 loop spans 15 amino acids. Germline V gene lookup returns CDR1 SGHTA and CDR2 FQGNSA.

This clone was picked up a small number of times. The chain links TRBV29-1 to TRBJ2-7; TRBD1 matches at 8 bases. CDR1 SQVTM and CDR2 ANQGSEA come from the germline V gene. This CDR3 is built from 13 residues. V lost 0 bases, J lost 8 bases, and 6 bases stayed unmatched. The CDR3 DNA follows: TGCAGCGTTGAAGATCAGGGGGACAGGAAGCAGTACTTC. It is translated as CSVEDQGDRKQYF.

The chain employs TRBV5-1 and TRBJ2-2; the D gene is possibly TRBD1 (6 bases). Trimming removed 0 bases at V and 6 bases at J, with 12 bases between. The CDR3 runs to 15 residues. From germline, CDR1 is SGHRS and CDR2 YFSETQ. CDR3 nucleotides: TGCGCCAGCAGCTTGGATACAGGGTTCGCCGGGGAGCTGTTTTTT. This codes for CASSLDTGFAGELFF.

The chain has TRBV7-9 and TRBJ1-4; D perhaps matches TRBD1 (6 bases). V gave up 11 bases and J gave up 5 bases, with 18 bases separating them. Per germline, CDR1 SEHNR and CDR2 FQNEAQ (reference sequence). CDR3 length equals 14 residues. This chain's CDR3 is CAGSRGSRNEKLFF. CDR3 bases: TGTGCCGGCTCCAGGGGCAGCCGAAATGAAAAACTGTTTTTT.

In this sample, this clone turned up once. The gene calls are TRBV5-1 and TRBJ2-7; 8 bases are shared with TRBD2. The CDR3 has 14 residues. Losses at the gene ends were 1 base for V and 2 bases for J; bases not matched to a gene: 2. CDR1 and CDR2 from the germline V gene are SGHRS and YFSETQ. The CDR3 spells CASSLTSGAYEQYF. CDR3 bases: TGCGCCAGCAGCTTGACTAGCGGAGCCTACGAGCAGTACTTC. The full variable domain, rest sourced from reference TRBV5-1 and TRBJ2-7, is KAGVTQTPRYLIKTRGQQVTLSCSPISGHRSVSWYQQTPGQGLQFLFEYFSETQRNKGNFPGRFSGRQFSNSRSEMNVSTLELGDSALYLCASSLTSGAYEQYFGPGTRLTVT.

As DNA, the CDR3 is TGTGCCAGCAGCTCCCAGGGTCAGGGACTAGCGTGGGATACGCAGTATTTT. Its translation: CASSSQGQGLAWDTQYF. This rearrangement joins TRBV7-2 to TRBJ2-3; 10 positions agree with TRBD2. J lost 6 bases, V lost 4 bases, and 13 bases had no gene match. The CDR3 runs to 17 residues. Germline loops: CDR1 SGHTA, CDR2 FQGNSA.

The V gene is TRBV28, the J gene TRBJ1-3; tentatively, D is TRBD1 (5 bases). The V and J ends lost 8 bases and 0 bases respectively, with 11 bases between them. CDR1 and CDR2 (germline): MDHEN, SYDVKM. CDR3 length: 14 residues. In DNA, the CDR3 is TGTGCCAGCGGGGGGAGCTTCTCTGGAAACACCATATATTTT. This sequence encodes CASGGSFSGNTIYF.

V and J are TRBV5-5 and TRBJ2-2, with TRBD2 as a possible D gene (6 bases). Trimming removed 3 bases from V and 7 bases from J, with 10 bases in between. The CDR3 covers 13 residues. The germline gives CDR1 SGHKS, CDR2 YYEKEE (reference sequence). The CDR3 loop is CASSYLGGGELFF. DNA of the CDR3: TGTGCCAGCAGCTACTTGGGGGGCGGGGAGCTGTTTTTT.

V gene TRBV27 combines with J gene TRBJ1-1; 7 bases agree with TRBD1. With 3 bases clipped from V and 6 bases from J, the junction kept 7 bases outside the gene matches. Germline V CDR1 and CDR2: MNHEY, SMNVEV (reference sequence). The CDR3 totals 14 residues. The CDR3 is CASSFRGQSPEAFF. The CDR3 DNA is TGTGCCAGCAGTTTTAGGGGACAGAGCCCTGAAGCTTTCTTT.

V and J are TRBV27 and TRBJ2-5, with 9 bases matching TRBD1. The V gene's germline CDR1 is MNHEY and CDR2 SMNVEV (reference sequence). The CDR3 is 17 residues long. CDR3 in DNA: TGTGTCACAGCTACAACAGGGGGCGAGACCATAGTGGGGACCCAGTACTTC. Translated: CVTATTGGETIVGTQYF.

The chain has TRBV18 and TRBJ1-3; D ambiguous. The CDR3 runs to 14 residues. Trimming took off 8 bases at V and 0 bases at J, with 11 bases between the two ends. Germline CDR1 is KGHSH and CDR2 is LQKENI. The CDR3 DNA sequence: TGTGCCAGCAGACTCGGAGACTCTGGAAACACCATATATTTT. Protein: CASRLGDSGNTIYF.

This chain joins TRBV6-2 or TRBV6-3 and TRBJ1-5, with TRBD1 matching over 9 bases. Germline V gene sequence: CDR1 MNHEY, CDR2 SVGEGT. V dropped 2 bases and J dropped 3; count of bases not matched to a gene: 5. CDR3 length: 16 residues. CDR3 sequence: CASSYKQGATNQPQHF. The CDR3 DNA reads as TGTGCCAGCAGTTACAAACAGGGGGCTACCAATCAGCCCCAGCATTTT.

The CDR3 DNA reads TGCAGCGTGGCTAGGAGCTACGAGCAGTACTTC. Residues: CSVARSYEQYF. The chain is built from TRBV29-1 and TRBJ2-7; unclear D gene. V dropped 6 bases and J dropped 3 bases, with 9 bases sitting between them. Germline V gene data show CDR1 as SQVTM and CDR2 as ANQGSEA. CDR3 length: 11 residues.

The chain is built from TRBV27 and TRBJ2-7; 7 bases fit TRBD2. The CDR3 consists of 16 residues. The V gene's germline CDR1 is MNHEY and CDR2 SMNVEV (reference sequence). Germline trimming cut 5 bases from V and 2 bases from J; bases unmatched to any gene: 12. The chain's CDR3 is CASSGSREAPAYEQYF. The CDR3 DNA is TGTGCCAGCAGTGGGTCACGGGAGGCTCCCGCCTACGAGCAGTACTTC.

The V gene is TRBV28, the J gene TRBJ2-7; D is possibly TRBD2 (5 bases). The germline V gene encodes CDR1 MDHEN and CDR2 SYDVKM. The CDR3 is made up of 13 amino acids. With 6 bases removed from V and 3 bases from J, the gap between germline ends came to 12 bases. CDR3 sequence: CASRKTTDYEQYF. CDR3 coding DNA: TGTGCCAGCAGGAAGACTACCGACTACGAGCAGTACTTC. The whole variable domain, remainder taken from reference TRBV28 and TRBJ2-7, is DVKVTQSSRYLVKRTGEKVFLECVQDMDHENMFWYRQDPGLGLRLIYFSYDVKMKEKGDIPEGYSVSREKKERFSLILESASTNQTSMYLCASRKTTDYEQYFGPGTRLTVT.